The rows below give T cell receptor beta chains drawn from one sample of a study of Ad26.COV2.S vaccination and SARS-CoV-2 variants. Some clones are missing from TCRdb's copy, which holds only in-frame ones; the method was immunoSEQ multiplex PCR. The data hold fewer than 600,000 clones, with roughly nine tenths observed a single time. The material sequenced was peripheral blood, taken in a trial of Ad26.COV2.S vaccine versus placebo. These receptors were taken from a person between 18 and 65 years old who received the Ad26.COV2.S COVID-19 vaccine or a placebo. Each CDR3 is given with its conserved first and last residue. D genes are given only for firm matches. Size is stated for part of the rows, as once, few or many counts, or as a class when the clone is expanded.

abundance,d_gene,j_gene,v_gene,CDR3nt,CDR3aa
.,.,TRBJ2-1,TRBV7-3,TGTGCCAGCAGCTTAGCGGGAACCTACAATGAGCAGTTCTTC,CASSLAGTYNEQFF
.,.,TRBJ2-1,TRBV7-6,TGTGCCAGCAGCTCCGGTTGGGGTTCCTACAATGAGCAGTTCTTC,CASSSGWGSYNEQFF
.,TRBD1,TRBJ1-4,TRBV3-1/TRBV3-2,TGTGCCAGCAGCCAAGTCGCGGACAGGGTGGCAACTAATGAAAAACTGTTTTTT,CASSQVADRVATNEKLFF
.,.,TRBJ2-2,TRBV10-2,TGCGCCAGCAGTGAGTCGTTTTGGGATCCCGGGGAGCTGTTTTTT,CASSESFWDPGELFF
few,.,TRBJ1-1,TRBV3-1/TRBV3-2,TGTGCCAGCAGTCCCATGAACACTGAAGCTTTCTTT,CASSPMNTEAFF
.,.,TRBJ1-2,TRBV11-3,TGTGCCAGCAGCCTAGCGGCCAGGACCAACTATGGCTACACCTTC,CASSLAARTNYGYTF
.,.,TRBJ1-5,TRBV30,TGTGCCTGGAACGGCAGAGGGAATCAGCCCCAGCATTTT,CAWNGRGNQPQHF
.,.,TRBJ2-1,TRBV28,TGTGCCAGCAGTTTATACCGAAATGAGCAGTTCTTC,CASSLYRNEQFF
.,.,TRBJ1-6,TRBV18,TGTGCCAGCTCACCAAATAGTGCCAGCAATAATTCACCCCTCCACTTT,CASSPNSASNNSPLHF
.,TRBD1,TRBJ2-7,TRBV29-1,TGCAGCGTTGGGGGGACAGGGGATATCGAGCAGTACTTC,CSVGGTGDIEQYF
.,.,TRBJ2-7,TRBV7-8,TGTGCCAGCAGCTTTAGACAGACCTACGAGCAGTACTTC,CASSFRQTYEQYF
.,.,TRBJ2-7,TRBV4-2,TGTGCCAGCAGCCAAGATAGTGAGACAGCCTACGAGCAGTACTTC,CASSQDSETAYEQYF
.,.,TRBJ2-5,TRBV25-1,TGTGCCAGCAGTGAGCTTCTACAGGGTTTCTGGGAGACCCAGTACTTC,CASSELLQGFWETQYF
.,TRBD1,TRBJ1-4,TRBV19,TGTGCCAGTAGTATTGGGCCCACCGGGACAGGGTATCGGAAACTGTTTTTT,CASSIGPTGTGYRKLFF
.,.,TRBJ2-6,TRBV4-1,TGCGCCAGCAGCCAAGGCGCATCTGGGGCCAACGTCCTGACTTTC,CASSQGASGANVLTF
.,.,TRBJ2-1,TRBV5-1,TGCGCCAGCAGCTTAACGTTCCCTAAACTAAATCGCAATGAGCAGTTCTTC,CASSLTFPKLNRNEQFF
.,.,TRBJ2-5,TRBV27,TGTGCCAGCAGTTCCCGCCAGTACTTC,CASSSRQYF
.,.,TRBJ1-1,TRBV6-6,TGTGCCAGCAGTCGACCTATCCAGGGGAAGAACACTGAAGCTTTCTTT,CASSRPIQGKNTEAFF
once,TRBD2,TRBJ2-3,TRBV2,TGTGCCAGCAACGCGGGAGGCCCCCCAGATACGCAGTATTTT,CASNAGGPPDTQYF
.,.,TRBJ1-5,TRBV7-8,TGTGCCAGCAGCTTGGCAGTTAGGGTAGGAAATCAGCCCCAGCATTTT,CASSLAVRVGNQPQHF
.,TRBD1,TRBJ1-5,TRBV6-5,TGTGCCAGCAGTCCACAGGGGTTAAGCAATCAGCCCCAGCATTTT,CASSPQGLSNQPQHF
.,TRBD1,TRBJ1-4,TRBV25-1,TGTGCCAGCACCTCGTCCCGACAGGGGGAAAAACTGTTTTTT,CASTSSRQGEKLFF
.,TRBD1,TRBJ2-5,TRBV6-4,TGTGCCAGCAGCCCGACAGGGGGCTGGCAAGAGACCCAGTACTTC,CASSPTGGWQETQYF
.,.,TRBJ2-5,TRBV7-6,TGTGCCAGCAGCTTTTTCGGGTCGGGGAACCGGGAGACCCAGTACTTC,CASSFFGSGNRETQYF
.,.,TRBJ1-2,TRBV9,TGTGCCAGCAGCCCCCGGGCGGGGCGGGTGGATGGCTACACCTTC,CASSPRAGRVDGYTF
.,.,TRBJ1-6,TRBV27,TGTGCCAGCAGTTCCCAAAATTCACCCCTCCACTTT,CASSSQNSPLHF
.,TRBD2,TRBJ2-2,TRBV3-1/TRBV3-2,TGTGCCAGCAGCGGGCAGCGGGGGGCCACCGGGGAGCTGTTTTTT,CASSGQRGATGELFF
.,.,TRBJ1-6,TRBV12-3/TRBV12-4,TGTGCCAGCAGTTTCCCAAATTCACCCCTCCACTTT,CASSFPNSPLHF
.,TRBD1,TRBJ1-1,TRBV18,TGTGCCAGCTCAGACAGGGTGGTAATGAACACTGAAGCTTTCTTT,CASSDRVVMNTEAFF
.,.,TRBJ2-7,TRBV27,TGTGCCAGCAGTCGCACAGGCCCCTCCTACGAGCAGTACTTC,CASSRTGPSYEQYF
.,.,TRBJ2-2,TRBV7-8,TGTGCCAGCAGCTTACGTTCGCCGAGAAACACCGGGGAGCTGTTTTTT,CASSLRSPRNTGELFF
.,.,TRBJ1-1,TRBV5-1,TGCGCCAGCAGCGCGGACGGTAGGAACACTGAAGCTTTCTTT,CASSADGRNTEAFF
.,TRBD2,TRBJ2-2,TRBV24-1,TGTGCCACCAGTGACCAGCCACAAGCGGGGGGGCCTGCCGGGGAGCTGTTTTTT,CATSDQPQAGGPAGELFF
.,TRBD1,TRBJ2-7,TRBV5-1,TGCGCCAGCAGCCCCAGGACAGGGAGCAACGAGCAGTACTTC,CASSPRTGSNEQYF
.,.,TRBJ2-6,TRBV3-1/TRBV3-2,TGTGCCAGCAGCCAAGGGCAGGGGACCGGGGCCAACGTCCTGACTTTC,CASSQGQGTGANVLTF
once,.,TRBJ1-6,TRBV15,TGTGCCACCAGCAGAGAAGGCTCCTATAATTCACCCCTCCACTTT,CATSREGSYNSPLHF